This TCR beta chain was documented in a study of cytomegalovirus exposure and HLA in healthy donors. Study-wide points: Later genetic work tied a missense DCLRE1C variant to beta-chain V and J trimming. Several of the most significant clusters appeared, in a later analysis, to be linked to common viral pathogens.

A remark on this clone: The antigen remains unidentified.

PCR involved 60 Vbeta and 13 Jbeta primers. As handled by the study authors: About 12 million shared chains were among the roughly 78 million unique TCR beta chains that a later analysis counted. Profiling relied on immunoSEQ multiplex PCR, and the TCRdb table lists in-frame clones only, not all of them. From that table come the V and J calls and clone size; the DNA was used to work out D and trimming. The top ten hold 1.5% of the sample, which has approximately 130,000 clones, over 70% seen once. The CDR3 extends over 16 amino acids. V was clipped by 2 bases and J by 6 bases; unmatched bases: 8. Germline assignment: CDR1 SGHVS and CDR2 FQNEAQ.

The sequencing input was PBMCs. The receptor was isolated from a woman between 18 and 29 years old in good health and CMV-seronegative. This chain uses TRBV7-8 with TRBJ1-5; 9 bases map to TRBD1. This CDR3 is CASSLLNRGQVQPQHF. DNA of the CDR3: TGTGCCAGCAGCTTATTAAACAGGGGGCAGGTTCAGCCCCAGCATTTT.